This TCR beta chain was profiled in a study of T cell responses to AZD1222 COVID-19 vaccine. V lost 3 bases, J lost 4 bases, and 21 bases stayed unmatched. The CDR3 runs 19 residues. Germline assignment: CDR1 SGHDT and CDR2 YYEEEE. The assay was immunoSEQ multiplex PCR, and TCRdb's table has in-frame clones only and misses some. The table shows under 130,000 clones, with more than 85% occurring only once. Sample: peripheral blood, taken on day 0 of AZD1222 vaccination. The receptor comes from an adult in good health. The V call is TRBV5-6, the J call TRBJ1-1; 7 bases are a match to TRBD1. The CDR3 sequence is CASSSPLTGKISSGTEAFF. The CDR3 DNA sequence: TGTGCCAGCAGCTCCCCACTGACAGGGAAAATTTCGAGTGGCACTGAAGCTTTCTTT.